The clone carrying this T cell receptor (beta chain) showed up many times. Its cognate antigen is unknown. This sample is drawn from a study of T cells after yellow fever vaccination. Whole-study context: Fractions with few cells were prepared using SMART-Seq v4 Ultra Low Input.

Universal primer sites and UMIs were introduced during 5'RACE template-switching synthesis of TCR cDNA. TCRdb fed the 5' RACE reads into MiXCR, producing one record per CDR3 protein. In the table there are hundreds of thousands of distinct CDR3 sequences, around 16% of which are singletons. General study results and limits: Contamination of FACS-sorted repertoires by abundant clonotypes from the bulk population could occur. Primary-vaccination clones mostly resurfaced post-booster (about 95% CD4, 75% to 90% CD8).

The sequencing here drew on PBMCs, taken about 5 days after the first yellow fever vaccination. The TCR comes from a man aged 18 to 29 who received the YFV17D yellow fever vaccine.

The CDR3, as DNA: TGCGCCAGCAGCTTGGGACAGCTCAACACAGATACGCAGTATTTT. The encoded protein is CASSLGQLNTDTQYF. The V gene is TRBV5-1, the J gene TRBJ2-3; perhaps TRBD1 as D (5 bases). In germline, CDR1 is SGHRS, CDR2 YFSETQ. The CDR3 is made up of 15 amino acids. The V end was cut by 0 bases, the J end by 2 bases, with 10 bases between.